This record covers a single T cell receptor (beta chain). These data are taken from a study of blood T cell repertoires in COVID-19. At the level of the study: Acute and convalescent COVID-19 samples came from the United States, Italy and Spain.

This CDR3 contains 12 residues. Germline CDR1 is SNHLY and CDR2 is FYNNEI. The V and J ends lost 4 bases and 12 bases respectively, with 12 bases between them. Participants spanned ages roughly 18 to 90 years and resided in about 24 US areas. Which cohort a participant joined came from the clinical history participants gave. Original processing methods: Nucleated cell number was recorded as an estimate derived from reference gene primer amplification. Clones were read by immunoSEQ multiplex PCR, and TCRdb kept only the in-frame ones, dropping some. V, J and clone size reflect that table, while D and trimming were determined from the DNA. The table lists 300,000 to 500,000 clones, around 87% of them singletons.

The TCR was taken from a woman under 40 with acute COVID-19. The chain recombines TRBV2 with TRBJ1-4; D is undetermined. Sequenced sample: PBMCs or T cells enriched from blood (not recorded which). The CDR3 loop reads CASSVSGFELFF. In nucleotides, the CDR3 is TGTGCCAGCAGTGTATCGGGTTTTGAACTGTTTTTT.